Listed below are T cell receptor beta chains from one sample, sequenced in a study of identical twins. TCRdb reanalysed the 5' RACE reads using MiXCR and keeps one entry per CDR3 protein. Of around 1.7 million distinct CDR3 sequences detected, under 35% appear once; the ten largest clones hold around 0.25%. Specimen: cord blood. The receptors stem from a newborn girl in good health. The CDR3 runs from the conserved cysteine through the conserved F or W. D genes are given only for firm matches. Size tells how often a clone was seen (once, few, many) or the class of an expanded clone, and some rows leave it out.

>NA|TRBJ1-1|few|TRBV14
CASSKNRVNTEAFF
TGTGCCAGCAGCAAAAACAGAGTGAACACTGAAGCTTTCTTT
>TRBD1|TRBJ2-2|NA|TRBV5-1
CASSFLSDRVWTGELFF
TGCGCCAGCAGTTTCCTCTCAGACAGGGTTTGGACCGGGGAGCTGTTTTTT
>NA|TRBJ1-2|few|TRBV7-9
CASSSEFSLSGYTF
TGTGCCAGCAGCTCCGAGTTTTCATTGAGTGGCTACACCTTC
>NA|TRBJ1-2|NA|TRBV28
CASSLPLNGYTF
TGTGCCAGCAGTCTTCCTTTGAATGGCTACACCTTC
>TRBD2|TRBJ2-1|NA|TRBV7-2
CASRTLAGHNEQFF
TGTGCCAGCAGGACTTTAGCGGGGCACAATGAGCAGTTCTTC
>NA|TRBJ2-1|NA|TRBV25-1
CASEPGRGNNEQFF
TGTGCCAGCGAGCCCGGGAGAGGGAACAATGAGCAGTTCTTC
>NA|TRBJ2-7|many|TRBV25-1
CASSGDPSYEQYF
TGTGCCAGCAGTGGGGACCCCTCCTACGAGCAGTACTTC
>TRBD2|TRBJ2-3|few|TRBV29-1
CSVEASGGADTQYF
TGCAGCGTTGAGGCTAGCGGGGGGGCAGATACGCAGTATTTT
>NA|TRBJ2-2|few|TRBV12-3/TRBV12-4
CASSFMDGGELFF
TGTGCCAGCAGTTTCATGGACGGCGGGGAGCTGTTTTTT
>TRBD2|TRBJ2-3|NA|TRBV12-3/TRBV12-4
CASSSELAGGLFDTQYF
TGTGCCAGCAGTTCAGAGCTAGCGGGAGGGCTTTTTGATACGCAGTATTTT
>TRBD2|TRBJ2-4|few|TRBV12-3/TRBV12-4
CASSFPGREQYF
TGTGCCAGCAGTTTTCCTGGGCGGGAGCAGTACTTC
>NA|TRBJ2-1|few|TRBV7-2
CASSSLAFSYNEQFF
TGTGCCAGCAGCTCTCTAGCGTTCTCCTACAATGAGCAGTTCTTC
>NA|TRBJ2-1|NA|TRBV28
CATERDAGNEQFF
TGTGCCACCGAGAGGGACGCGGGGAATGAGCAGTTCTTC
>NA|TRBJ1-6|few|TRBV14
CASSPLTGTNNSPLHF
TGTGCCAGCAGCCCCCTTACAGGGACTAATAATTCACCCCTCCACTTT
>TRBD1|TRBJ1-1|few|TRBV27
CASSFMGQGEAFF
TGTGCCAGCAGTTTTATGGGACAGGGTGAAGCTTTCTTT
>TRBD1|TRBJ1-2|NA|TRBV14
CASSQLGQDYGYTF
TGTGCCAGCAGCCAATTGGGACAGGATTATGGCTACACCTTC
>TRBD2|TRBJ2-3|NA|TRBV2
CASKWSAGVRTDTRYF
TGTGCCAGCAAGTGGTCTGCGGGAGTTCGCACAGATACGCGGTATTTT
>TRBD1|TRBJ1-5|NA|TRBV7-2
CASSPRDSPYSNQPQHF
TGTGCCAGCAGCCCCCGGGACAGCCCTTATAGCAATCAGCCCCAGCATTTT
>NA|TRBJ2-7|NA|TRBV5-1
CASRAMDASYEQYF
TGCGCCAGCAGAGCGATGGACGCCTCCTACGAGCAGTACTTC
>TRBD1|TRBJ2-7|few|TRBV2
CASSELRGPVYEQYF
TGTGCCAGCAGTGAATTGAGGGGGCCGGTCTACGAGCAGTACTTC
>NA|TRBJ1-1|few|TRBV28
CASSLLELNTEAFF
TGTGCCAGCAGTTTACTAGAACTGAACACTGAAGCTTTCTTT
>TRBD2|TRBJ2-3|NA|TRBV24-1
CATSDRTSGIRYTQYF
TGTGCCACCAGTGACCGGACTAGCGGGATCAGGTATACGCAGTATTTT
>NA|TRBJ2-5|few|TRBV28
CASSLVLQLQETQYF
TGTGCCAGCAGTTTGGTCTTACAGCTCCAAGAGACCCAGTACTTC
>TRBD2|TRBJ2-3|NA|TRBV6-5
CASSYWGVGGRSTDTQYF
TGTGCCAGCAGTTATTGGGGAGTGGGCGGGAGATCCACAGATACGCAGTATTTT
>TRBD1|TRBJ2-7|many|TRBV7-9
CASSLIGQGRSYEQYF
TGTGCCAGCAGCTTAATCGGACAGGGGAGATCCTACGAGCAGTACTTC
>TRBD1|TRBJ2-7|NA|TRBV6-6
CASSSDRGGFIQYF
TGTGCCAGCAGCTCAGACAGGGGGGGATTTATTCAGTACTTC
>TRBD1|TRBJ2-3|NA|TRBV2
CASSRTGGKDTQYF
TGTGCCAGCAGTAGGACAGGGGGGAAAGATACGCAGTATTTT
>NA|TRBJ2-7|few|TRBV27
CASSFERGTFSYEQYF
TGTGCCAGCAGTTTTGAGCGAGGTACCTTCTCCTACGAGCAGTACTTC
>TRBD2|TRBJ2-1|few|TRBV24-1
CATRSSGRNNEQFF
TGTGCCACCAGATCTAGCGGGAGGAACAATGAGCAGTTCTTC
>NA|TRBJ1-5|many|TRBV2
CASSGDTLNQPQHF
TGTGCCAGCAGTGGGGACACACTCAATCAGCCCCAGCATTTT
>NA|TRBJ1-6|many|TRBV6-5
CASKENSYNSPLHF
TGTGCCAGCAAGGAGAACTCCTATAATTCACCCCTCCACTTT
>NA|TRBJ1-4|NA|TRBV12-3/TRBV12-4
CASSLSQVGEKLFF
TGTGCCAGCAGTTTAAGCCAAGTGGGAGAAAAACTGTTTTTT
>TRBD1|TRBJ2-5|NA|TRBV27
CASSLGTDAREQYF
TGTGCCAGCAGTTTAGGGACAGATGCCAGGGAGCAGTACTTC
>NA|TRBJ2-1|few|TRBV6-1
CASSETRVGQFF
TGTGCCAGCAGTGAAACAAGGGTCGGGCAGTTCTTC
>NA|TRBJ2-7|few|TRBV12-3/TRBV12-4
CASSHGGKPYEQYF
TGTGCCAGCAGCCATGGGGGGAAGCCCTACGAGCAGTACTTC
>NA|TRBJ1-5|NA|TRBV4-2
CASSQDAGQVYQPQHF
TGTGCCAGCAGCCAAGACGCAGGGCAGGTGTATCAGCCCCAGCATTTT
>NA|TRBJ2-7|few|TRBV4-1
CASSQVVLHYEQYF
TGCGCCAGCAGCCAAGTGGTGCTTCACTACGAGCAGTACTTC
>NA|TRBJ1-2|few|TRBV3-1
CASSQDPRGGRYGYTF
TGTGCCAGCAGCCAAGATCCGAGGGGGGGCCGCTATGGCTACACCTTC
>NA|TRBJ2-5|NA|TRBV5-1
CASSLRHLRETQYF
TGCGCCAGCAGCTTGAGACACCTCAGGGAGACCCAGTACTTC
>NA|TRBJ2-3|NA|TRBV29-1
CSVEDSLDTQYF
TGCAGCGTTGAAGACAGTCTAGATACGCAGTATTTT
>NA|TRBJ2-3|many|TRBV28
CASSPFRDTSSTDTQYF
TGTGCCAGCAGTCCCTTCCGGGACACCTCTAGCACAGATACGCAGTATTTT
>NA|TRBJ2-2|NA|TRBV29-1
CSDENRYAGELFF
TGCAGCGATGAAAACAGATACGCCGGGGAGCTGTTTTTT
>TRBD1|TRBJ1-1|NA|TRBV29-1
CSCRKRGRTEAFF
TGCAGCTGTCGGAAAAGGGGGCGAACTGAAGCTTTCTTT
>TRBD2|TRBJ2-2|few|TRBV27
CASSFGRLAGGTGELFF
TGTGCCAGCAGTTTTGGGCGGCTAGCGGGGGGAACCGGGGAGCTGTTTTTT
>TRBD2|TRBJ2-1|few|TRBV20-1
CSARVSGLAGVFEQFF
TGCAGTGCTAGAGTAAGCGGACTAGCGGGAGTTTTTGAGCAGTTCTTC
>TRBD2|TRBJ2-1|few|TRBV3-1
CASSPGLAGVSSSYNEQFF
TGTGCCAGCAGCCCTGGACTAGCGGGAGTCTCCAGCTCCTACAATGAGCAGTTCTTC
>NA|TRBJ2-5|NA|TRBV27
CASSFLHGRSGDETQYF
TGTGCCAGCAGTTTCCTCCATGGACGGAGTGGGGACGAGACCCAGTACTTC
>TRBD1|TRBJ2-4|NA|TRBV18
CASSRQWDSKNIQYF
TGTGCCAGCTCTAGACAGTGGGACAGTAAAAACATTCAGTACTTC
>NA|TRBJ1-2|NA|TRBV5-1
CASSEDRASGYTF
TGCGCCAGCAGCGAGGACAGAGCAAGTGGCTACACCTTC
>NA|TRBJ2-1|few|TRBV24-1
CATSDLSHAYNEQFF
TGTGCCACCAGTGATTTGTCGCACGCCTACAATGAGCAGTTCTTC
>NA|TRBJ1-1|NA|TRBV7-2
CASSSDGGETEAFF
TGTGCCAGCAGCTCGGACGGGGGGGAGACTGAAGCTTTCTTT
>NA|TRBJ1-2|NA|TRBV12-3/TRBV12-4
CASSPLVGKLGYTF
TGTGCCAGCAGTCCCCTGGTGGGGAAGTTGGGCTACACCTTC
>NA|TRBJ2-5|NA|TRBV5-6
CASSLVVADQETQYF
TGTGCCAGCAGCTTGGTAGTGGCAGATCAAGAGACCCAGTACTTC
>TRBD1|TRBJ1-2|few|TRBV7-9
CATRPGPDRGHLGYGYTF
TGTGCCACCCGACCCGGCCCGGACAGGGGGCATTTAGGGTATGGCTACACCTTC
>TRBD2|TRBJ2-5|NA|TRBV29-1
CSLGLALQETQYF
TGCAGCTTGGGACTAGCACTCCAAGAGACCCAGTACTTC
>NA|TRBJ2-1|NA|TRBV21-1
CASSRNSGSYNEQFF
TGTGCCAGCAGCAGAAATAGCGGGAGCTACAATGAGCAGTTCTTC
>TRBD1|TRBJ1-2|few|TRBV11-2
CASSPIRRDRDRHGYTF
TGTGCCAGCAGCCCCATTAGACGGGACAGGGATAGGCATGGCTACACCTTC
>TRBD1|TRBJ2-2|NA|TRBV12-3/TRBV12-4
CASRTGVGTGELFF
TGTGCCAGCAGGACAGGGGTGGGCACCGGGGAGCTGTTTTTT
>TRBD2|TRBJ2-1|few|TRBV12-3/TRBV12-4
CASSSRPGLAVQYNEQFF
TGTGCCAGCAGTTCTAGACCGGGACTAGCGGTCCAATACAATGAGCAGTTCTTC